The next 29 T cell receptor beta chains were all read from a single sample in a study of cytomegalovirus exposure and HLA in healthy donors. PCR used 60 Vbeta primers and 13 Jbeta primers. Profiling relied on immunoSEQ multiplex PCR, and the TCRdb table lists in-frame clones only, not all of them. The sample lists 180,000 or so clones; around 74% were seen once. Sequencing was carried out using PBMCs. The receptors come from a female donor in good health and CMV-seronegative.

The chain is built from TRBV7-3 and TRBJ2-3; weak D call: TRBD2 (5 bases). The ends were cut back, 5 bases at V and 1 base at J, with 10 bases in the middle. The germline V gene has CDR1 SGHTA and CDR2 FQGTGA. The CDR3 sequence is 14 residues long. The CDR3 is CASSPWTRTDTQYF. The DNA for the CDR3 is TGTGCCAGCAGCCCATGGACTCGCACAGATACGCAGTATTTT. Supplemented by reference TRBV7-3 and TRBJ2-3, the full variable domain reads GAGVSQTPSNKVTEKGKYVELRCDPISGHTALYWYRQSLGQGPEFLIYFQGTGAADDSGLPNDRFFAVRPEGSVSTLKIQRTERGDSAVYLCASSPWTRTDTQYFGPGTRLTVL.

V is TRBV7-2 and J is TRBJ2-2; 11 nucleotides agree with TRBD2. CDR1 is SGHTA and CDR2 is FQGNSA in the germline V gene. V lost 5 bases to trimming and J lost 5 bases; unmatched junction nucleotides: 7. This CDR3 has 16 amino acids. CDR3 in amino acids: CASSPVTSGVTGELFF. CDR3 in DNA: TGTGCCAGCAGCCCAGTGACTAGCGGGGTTACCGGGGAGCTGTTTTTT.

The chain has TRBV18 and TRBJ2-7; 7 bases align to TRBD1. There are 15 residues in the CDR3. Germline loops: CDR1 KGHSH, CDR2 LQKENI. The ends lost 6 bases at V and 1 base at J; junction bases unmatched: 9. The CDR3 DNA reads as TGTGCCAGCTCCTCCGGACAGGTGGCTTCCTACGAGCAGTACTTC. Its protein is CASSSGQVASYEQYF.

This chain uses TRBV5-4 with TRBJ2-1; 11 bases fit TRBD1. The CDR3 spans 16 residues. Germline values: CDR1 SGHNT, CDR2 YYREEE (reference sequence). The J segment lost 7 bases and the V segment lost 4 bases, leaving 10 bases of the junction unmatched. As DNA, the CDR3 is TGTGCCAGCAGCGGGGGGGACAGGGGGTACACAAATGAGCAGTTCTTC. It specifies CASSGGDRGYTNEQFF.

This clone has only a few counts. The rearrangement joins TRBV11-1 to TRBJ2-1, with 8 bases lining up with TRBD1. There are 17 residues in the CDR3. Germline trimming cut 6 bases from V and 3 bases from J; bases unmatched to any gene: 13. Germline CDR1 reads SGHAT; CDR2 reads FQDESV (reference sequence). CDR3 residues: CASSYFSYRGYYNEQFF. CDR3 DNA: TGTGCCAGCAGTTACTTCAGCTACAGGGGGTACTACAATGAGCAGTTCTTC. Full variable domain (remainder filled in from reference TRBV11-1 and TRBJ2-1): EAEVAQSPRYKITEKSQAVAFWCDPISGHATLYWYRQILGQGPELLVQFQDESVVDDSQLPKDRFSAERLKGVDSTLKIQPAELGDSAMYLCASSYFSYRGYYNEQFFGPGTRLTVL.

This chain joins TRBV13 and TRBJ2-5, with TRBD2 matching 11 bases. The V and J ends lost 0 bases and 4 bases, in that order; junction bases with no gene match: 1. The CDR3 length is 15 residues. Germline V gene sequence: CDR1 PRHDT, CDR2 FYEKMQ (reference sequence). The CDR3 sequence: CASSLGGLAVETQYF. CDR3 DNA sequence: TGTGCCAGCAGCTTAGGGGGACTAGCGGTAGAGACCCAGTACTTC.

With regard to this clone: In the same sample, other DNA sequences code for this CDR3. J is TRBJ2-7 and V is TRBV9; weak D call: TRBD2 (6 bases). Trimming took off 0 bases at V and 3 bases at J, with 10 bases between the two ends. Germline V gene sequence: CDR1 SGDLS, CDR2 YYNGEE. The CDR3 extends over 14 amino acids. The CDR3 sequence: CASSVGGEDYEQYF. The CDR3 region has the DNA TGTGCCAGCAGCGTAGGCGGGGAAGACTACGAGCAGTACTTC.

This clone appeared a few times. The rearrangement joins TRBV6-1 to TRBJ1-1; 8 bases align to TRBD1. With 8 bases clipped from V and 0 bases from J, the junction kept 2 bases outside the gene matches. There are 13 residues in the CDR3. Germline CDR1 reads MNHNS; CDR2 reads SASEGT. CDR3 amino acids: CASGDRLNTEAFF. As DNA, the CDR3 is TGTGCCAGCGGGGACAGGCTGAACACTGAAGCTTTCTTT.

This chain joins TRBV18 and TRBJ1-6; D is undetermined. The CDR3 has 15 residues. Germline V gene data show CDR1 as KGHSH and CDR2 as LQKENI. V was shortened by 3 bases and J by 11 bases, with 17 bases between the two germline ends. The CDR3 region has the DNA TGTGCCAGCTCACCTTCCGGGAATATCAGCCCACCCCTCCACTTT. As protein: CASSPSGNISPPLHF.

This clone was observed once. CDR3 DNA sequence: TGTGCCAGCGACAGGAGTTCTGGCACTGAAGCTTTCTTT. Translation gives CASDRSSGTEAFF. The chain employs TRBV7-9 and TRBJ1-1; D perhaps matches TRBD1 (6 bases). This CDR3 is built from 13 residues. V gave up 8 bases and J gave up 4 bases, with 14 bases separating them. Germline values: CDR1 SEHNR, CDR2 FQNEAQ (reference sequence).

The genes are TRBV13 and TRBJ2-7; D perhaps matches TRBD1 (6 bases). CDR3 size: 16 residues. Germline lookup yields CDR1 PRHDT and CDR2 FYEKMQ (reference sequence). V lost 0 bases to trimming and J lost 2 bases, with 14 bases between them. The DNA for the CDR3 is TGTGCCAGCAGCTTAGGGCAACAGGGCTCCACCTACGAGCAGTACTTC. Translation: CASSLGQQGSTYEQYF.

The table lists this clone with a few counts. The V gene is TRBV7-2, the J gene TRBJ2-3; TRBD1 matches at 8 bases. Germline values: CDR1 SGHTA, CDR2 FQGNSA. With V trimmed by 6 bases and J by 2 bases, 7 bases remained unmatched. This CDR3 has 15 residues. CDR3 sequence: CASSPQGVDTDTQYF. Written as DNA, the CDR3 is TGTGCCAGCAGTCCACAGGGGGTCGACACAGATACGCAGTATTTT.

About this clone itself: Within the sample, other DNA sequences also encode this same CDR3. The chain recombines TRBV27 with TRBJ2-7; TRBD2 aligns across 15 bases. The CDR3 sequence is 16 residues long. V was pared by 8 bases and J by 5 bases, with 10 bases of the junction left unmatched. From germline, CDR1 is MNHEY and CDR2 SMNVEV (reference sequence). CDR3 bases: TGTGCCAGCTCCCTAGGACTAGCGGGAGGGAGGAACGAGCAGTACTTC. Protein: CASSLGLAGGRNEQYF.

Turning to this clone: In the same sample, other DNA sequences code for this CDR3. The chain's CDR3 is CASSTTGDTEAFF. The DNA for the CDR3 is TGTGCCAGTAGTACGACAGGGGACACTGAAGCTTTCTTT. V is TRBV19 and J is TRBJ1-1; TRBD1 matches at 8 bases. The CDR3 spans 13 residues. CDR1 is LNHDA, CDR2 SQIVND, per germline (reference sequence). V lost 4 bases to trimming and J lost 3 bases; unmatched junction nucleotides: 1.

This chain links TRBV2 with TRBJ2-2, with TRBD1 as a possible D gene (6 bases). The V and J ends lost 9 bases and 1 base respectively, with 12 bases between them. The CDR3 is made up of 14 amino acids. The germline CDR1 and CDR2 sequences are SNHLY and FYNNEI. CDR3 sequence reads: CARDQGQNTGELFF. The DNA for the CDR3 is TGTGCCAGAGATCAGGGGCAGAACACCGGGGAGCTGTTTTTT.

The chain carries TRBV30 and TRBJ2-5, with a weak D call TRBD2 (5 bases). Germline CDR1 is GTSNPN and CDR2 is SVGIG (reference sequence). Trimming took off 2 bases at V and 4 bases at J, with 8 bases between the two ends. There are 12 residues in the CDR3. For the CDR3, the DNA is TGTGCCTGGAGTTTTGGGAGAGAGACCCAGTACTTC. As protein: CAWSFGRETQYF.

CDR3 amino acids: CASRWAGLAAETQYF. DNA of the CDR3: TGTGCAAGTCGCTGGGCGGGACTAGCGGCTGAGACCCAGTACTTC. The chain carries TRBV12-2 and TRBJ2-5; the DNA was not compared with TRBD2, the D call given in the table. TRBV12-2 counts as a pseudogene. This CDR3 has 15 amino acids.

This clone was detected only once. The V gene is TRBV28, the J gene TRBJ2-1; D gene uncertain. Germline CDR1 is MDHEN and CDR2 is SYDVKM. V was clipped by 3 bases and J by 8 bases, with 14 bases between them. This CDR3 comprises 14 residues. The CDR3 loop is CASSFSVSIHEQFF. CDR3 DNA: TGTGCCAGCAGTTTTTCGGTATCTATTCATGAGCAGTTCTTC. Variable domain in full (rest from reference TRBV28 and TRBJ2-1): DVKVTQSSRYLVKRTGEKVFLECVQDMDHENMFWYRQDPGLGLRLIYFSYDVKMKEKGDIPEGYSVSREKKERFSLILESASTNQTSMYLCASSFSVSIHEQFFGPGTRLTVL.

The chain links TRBV28 to TRBJ2-7; no clear D gene. Germline V lookup: CDR1 MDHEN, CDR2 SYDVKM. Trimming took 6 bases from V and 0 from J, leaving 6 bases between them. The CDR3 contains 12 residues. The chain's CDR3 is CASRPSSYEQYF. DNA of the CDR3: TGTGCCAGCAGACCTAGCTCCTACGAGCAGTACTTC.

This chain links TRBV5-4 with TRBJ2-7; 7 bases agree with TRBD1. CDR3 length equals 14 residues. Unmatched junction bases numbered 5, after V lost 4 bases and J lost 1 base. Germline assignment: CDR1 SGHNT and CDR2 YYREEE (reference sequence). As DNA, the CDR3 is TGTGCCAGCAGCCCATGGGACAGATCCTACGAGCAGTACTTC. Translated: CASSPWDRSYEQYF.

This clone was seen a handful of times. The rearrangement links TRBV7-9 to TRBJ2-1, with 8 nucleotides matching TRBD2. Looked up from germline, CDR1 is SEHNR and CDR2 is FQNEAQ (reference sequence). V trimming: 3 bases; J trimming: 5 bases; junction bases outside the gene matches: 12. CDR3 length equals 17 residues. For the CDR3, the DNA is TGTGCCAGCAGCTTGTTATTCAGCGGGGGATCTAACAATGAGCAGTTCTTC. Translated: CASSLLFSGGSNNEQFF.

The gene calls are TRBV28 and TRBJ2-7; 8 bases match TRBD1. CDR1 is MDHEN and CDR2 is SYDVKM in the germline V gene. The CDR3 length is 14 residues. With V trimmed by 10 bases and J by 2 bases, 10 bases remained unmatched. The CDR3 region has the DNA TGTGCCACCATTCAGGGGGCCCTAACCTACGAGCAGTACTTC. Protein: CATIQGALTYEQYF. Based on the CDR3 plus reference TRBV28 and TRBJ2-7, the full variable domain is DVKVTQSSRYLVKRTGEKVFLECVQDMDHENMFWYRQDPGLGLRLIYFSYDVKMKEKGDIPEGYSVSREKKERFSLILESASTNQTSMYLCATIQGALTYEQYFGPGTRLTVT.

The CDR3 reads CASSEREGEFF. CDR3 bases: TGTGCCAGCAGTGAACGGGAGGGGGAGTTCTTC. The chain links TRBV2 to TRBJ2-1, with 8 bases matching TRBD2. CDR3 length equals 11 residues. CDR1 and CDR2 (germline): SNHLY, FYNNEI. The V gene end was trimmed by 2 bases and the J gene end by 14 bases; junction bases not matched to a gene: 2.

The chain combines TRBV2 with TRBJ1-3; 8 positions agree with TRBD1. V was clipped by 10 bases and J by 6 bases; unmatched bases: 8. The CDR3 spans 13 residues. Germline V gene sequence: CDR1 SNHLY, CDR2 FYNNEI. The CDR3 region has the DNA TGTGCCATCTCCTACAGGGGGTTAAACACCATATATTTT. Protein sequence: CAISYRGLNTIYF.

The sample holds one count of this clone. The chain has TRBV2 and TRBJ2-5; TRBD2 matches 7 bases. V gave up 11 bases and J gave up 2 bases; unmatched junction bases: 2. Per germline, CDR1 SNHLY and CDR2 FYNNEI. The CDR3 totals 11 residues. The CDR3 region is CAGRVQETQYF. The CDR3 DNA reads TGTGCCGGGAGGGTTCAAGAGACCCAGTACTTC. Using reference TRBV2 and TRBJ2-5 for the parts outside the CDR3, the full variable domain is EPEVTQTPSHQVTQMGQEVILRCVPISNHLYFYWYRQILGQKVEFLVSFYNNEISEKSEIFDDQFSVERPDGSNFTLKIRSTKLEDSAMYFCAGRVQETQYFGPGTRLLVL.

The chain has TRBV19 and TRBJ2-2, with D possibly being TRBD2 (7 bases). CDR1 is LNHDA and CDR2 is SQIVND in the germline V gene (reference sequence). Trimming cost V 1 base and J 7 bases, with 16 bases left between them. The CDR3 spans 16 residues. The CDR3 sequence: CASSIAGRGTHGELFF. DNA of the CDR3: TGTGCCAGTAGTATAGCAGGGCGGGGGACACACGGGGAGCTGTTTTTT.

V and J are TRBV2 and TRBJ2-5, with 15 positions matching TRBD2. The V segment lost 7 bases and the J segment 5 bases; nucleotides outside the gene matches: 11. This CDR3 comprises 17 residues. Germline CDR1 reads SNHLY; CDR2 reads FYNNEI. CDR3 sequence reads: CASTSLGTSGGRETQYF. In DNA, the CDR3 is TGTGCCAGCACCAGCCTCGGGACTAGCGGGGGGAGGGAGACCCAGTACTTC.

This sequence joins TRBV7-3 and TRBJ2-1; D is unclear. Looked up from germline, CDR1 is SGHTA and CDR2 is FQGTGA. V was clipped by 4 bases and J by 9 bases, with 10 bases between them. CDR3 length equals 12 residues. CDR3 sequence (DNA): TGTGCCAGCAGCTCCACGGGTCGTGAGCAGTTCTTC. Translating gives CASSSTGREQFF. The full variable domain, rest sourced from reference TRBV7-3 and TRBJ2-1, is GAGVSQTPSNKVTEKGKYVELRCDPISGHTALYWYRQSLGQGPEFLIYFQGTGAADDSGLPNDRFFAVRPEGSVSTLKIQRTERGDSAVYLCASSSTGREQFFGPGTRLTVL.

This chain uses TRBV6-1 with TRBJ1-5, with TRBD1 matching 8 bases. V shed 7 bases and J 6 bases; nucleotides not matched to a gene: 8. Looked up from germline, CDR1 is MNHNS and CDR2 is SASEGT. This CDR3 comprises 14 residues. CDR3 bases: TGTGCCAGCACCGACAGGGGAGTGAGTCAGCCCCAGCATTTT. It is translated as CASTDRGVSQPQHF.